This record concerns one T cell receptor beta chain sequence. No antigen is known for it. The germline gives CDR1 SGHRS, CDR2 YFSETQ. V dropped 5 bases and J dropped 2; count of bases not matched to a gene: 5. This CDR3 region has 14 residues. General study results and limits: Larger-cohort validation covered only one TCR beta V-J rearrangement.

Memory CD4+ T cells were sorted as CD4+CD45RO+CD25- cells. TCRdb processed the 5' RACE reads anew with MiXCR; each CDR3 protein has one entry. The table includes 50,000 to 75,000 distinct CDR3 sequences, roughly 23% detected once. Source material: memory CD4+ T cells sorted from a lymph node. Subset specified: memory CD4+ T cells, CD4+CD45RO+CD25-. The V call is TRBV5-1, the J call TRBJ2-3; 7 positions agree with TRBD1. This receptor was identified in a female donor with breast cancer. Here the CDR3 DNA reads TGCGCCAGCAGGACAGGGCCCCACACAGATACGCAGTATTTT. This gives the protein CASRTGPHTDTQYF.